Listed below are T cell receptor beta chains from one sample, sequenced in a study of OX40 agonist ivuxolimab in advanced cancers. TCRdb's copy holds only in-frame clones and misses some; the assay was immunoSEQ multiplex PCR. There are 45,000 to 65,000 clones in the sample; approximately 84% occur only once, and about an eighth lies in the top ten. The sequenced sample was CD4+ or CD8+ T cells sorted from blood, obtained in a trial of the OX40 agonist ivuxolimab. These receptors all stem from an adult with an advanced solid tumor such as melanoma, head and neck, liver or kidney cancer. Both conserved end residues are part of each CDR3. The order of the fields is V gene, D gene, clone size, J gene, CDR3 length, CDR3 DNA, CDR3 protein. D genes are given only for firm matches. Size is omitted from some rows. Given values are once, few, many or a class for expanded clones.

>TRBV6-6|.|.|TRBJ2-1|16
TGTGCCAGCAGTTACTCCGGGGGCCTGATAAGGAATGAGCAGTTCTTC
CASSYSGGLIRNEQFF
>TRBV6-6|TRBD1|.|TRBJ2-1|15
TGTGCCAGCGGCTACCCGGTAACAGGGGCCAATGAGCAGTTCTTC
CASGYPVTGANEQFF
>TRBV7-3|.|.|TRBJ2-1|13
TGTGCCAGCAGCTCCGACGGTGTAAATGAGCAGTTCTTC
CASSSDGVNEQFF
>TRBV6-6|.|few|TRBJ1-5|14
TGTGCCAGCAGCCCCGGGGGGGTGACTGGGCCCCAGCATTTT
CASSPGGVTGPQHF
>TRBV5-5|.|.|TRBJ2-2|16
TGTGCCAGCAGCCCTTTGGGGTCTGTAAGCGGCCGGGAGCTGTTTTTT
CASSPLGSVSGRELFF
>TRBV7-8|.|.|TRBJ1-1|14
TGTGCCAGCAGCTTAGGGGAAGCGAACACTGAAGCTTTCTTT
CASSLGEANTEAFF
>TRBV2|.|once|TRBJ2-2|14
TGTGCCAGCAGTAGTCAGGGGAGCACCGGGGAGCTGTTTTTT
CASSSQGSTGELFF
>TRBV5-1|.|.|TRBJ1-1|14
TGCGCCAGCAGCTTGGCCGCGGGGAACACTGAAGCTTTCTTT
CASSLAAGNTEAFF
>TRBV18|.|few|TRBJ2-5|15
TGTGCCAGCTCACCACTCCAGGGAAGCCAAGAGACCCAGTACTTC
CASSPLQGSQETQYF
>TRBV19|.|.|TRBJ1-5|14
TGTGCCAGTACCCGGGCCTGGCTGAATCAGCCCCAGCATTTT
CASTRAWLNQPQHF
>TRBV5-8|.|medium-sized|TRBJ1-4|15
TGTGCCAGCAGCTTGGTGGGGCAGACGAATGAAAAACTGTTTTTT
CASSLVGQTNEKLFF
>TRBV28|.|.|TRBJ1-5|13
TGTGCCAGCAGTACCTATAGCAATCAGCCCCAGCATTTT
CASSTYSNQPQHF
>TRBV7-8|TRBD1|.|TRBJ2-3|17
TGTGCCAGCAGCTCCAGACCGGGACAGGGCAGGACAGATACGCAGTATTTT
CASSSRPGQGRTDTQYF
>TRBV11-3|TRBD1|few|TRBJ2-7|15
TGTGCCAGCAGCTTATTCGGGACAGCCGGAAACGAGCAGTACTTC
CASSLFGTAGNEQYF
>TRBV4-1|.|few|TRBJ1-1|13
TGCGCCAGCAGCCAAGTCAGTGGCACTGAAGCTTTCTTT
CASSQVSGTEAFF
>TRBV6-5|.|.|TRBJ1-2|13
TGTGCCAGCAGTTACTCAGGAAACTATGGCTACACCTTC
CASSYSGNYGYTF
>TRBV19|.|few|TRBJ2-7|13
TGTGCCACCAAAAAAAGGGGGAGCTCCGAGCAGTACTTC
CATKKRGSSEQYF
>TRBV30|.|.|TRBJ1-5|11
TGTGCCTGGAGTGTCGGGACAAAGAGGCATTTT
CAWSVGTKRHF
>TRBV30|TRBD1|.|TRBJ2-5|12
TGTGCCTGGAGTAGGGGGCGAGAGACCCAGTACTTC
CAWSRGRETQYF
>TRBV6-5|.|.|TRBJ2-1|12
TGTGCCAGCAGCCGGCTTCGGTCCGAGCAGTTCTTC
CASSRLRSEQFF
>TRBV7-2|.|.|TRBJ1-1|13
TGTGCCAGCAGCTTACCACGTATATATGAAGCTTTCTTT
CASSLPRIYEAFF
>TRBV7-9|.|.|TRBJ2-3|14
TGTGCCAGCAGCCCGGGACTCCGCACAGATACGCAGTATTTT
CASSPGLRTDTQYF
>TRBV29-1|TRBD1|.|TRBJ1-2|14
TGCAGCGTTGAACTATCGACAGGGGGCAATGGCTACACCTTC
CSVELSTGGNGYTF
>TRBV2|.|few|TRBJ2-1|15
TGTGCCAGCAGTCCCCTTGGGGGGAATGATGGCGGGCAGTTCTTC
CASSPLGGNDGGQFF
>TRBV2|TRBD1|.|TRBJ2-3|15
TGTGCCAGCAGTGAATGGGACAGTAGCACAGATACGCAGTATTTT
CASSEWDSSTDTQYF
>TRBV7-2|.|.|TRBJ2-3|16
TGTGCCAGCAGCTCCGGGGCGGAGGGTAGCACAGATACGCAGTATTTT
CASSSGAEGSTDTQYF
>TRBV19|.|.|TRBJ2-7|14
TGTGCCAGTAGTATTGGCCGGTTCCCCTACGAGCAGTACTTC
CASSIGRFPYEQYF
>TRBV7-9|TRBD2|medium-sized|TRBJ2-3|17
TGTGCCAGCAGCTTCGGGGCTAGCGGGAGTAGAACAGATACGCAGTATTTT
CASSFGASGSRTDTQYF
>TRBV6-1|TRBD1|few|TRBJ1-3|14
TGTGCCAGCACCCTGGACAGGGCTGGAAACACCATATATTTT
CASTLDRAGNTIYF
>TRBV2|.|.|TRBJ2-7|12
TGTGCCACCCAAGGGGACACCTACGAGCAGTACTTC
CATQGDTYEQYF
>TRBV7-8|.|.|TRBJ2-7|16
TGTGCCAGCAGCTTAGGATTTCGGGGGAACCCCTACGAGCAGTACTTC
CASSLGFRGNPYEQYF
>TRBV18|.|.|TRBJ1-6|15
TGTGCCAGCTCACTGGCAGGGCGGGATAATTCACCCCTCCACTTT
CASSLAGRDNSPLHF
>TRBV5-1|TRBD1|few|TRBJ2-2|16
TGCGCCAGCAGCGATACCGGGACAGCTAACACCGGGGAGCTGTTTTTT
CASSDTGTANTGELFF
>TRBV2|.|.|TRBJ2-2|14
TGTGCCAGCAATTCGGACAGATCTACCGGGGAGCTGTTTTTT
CASNSDRSTGELFF
>TRBV28|.|once|TRBJ1-5|15
TGTGCCAGCAGTATTATTCAGGGGAGCAATCAGCCCCAGCATTTT
CASSIIQGSNQPQHF
>TRBV4-1|.|.|TRBJ2-5|16
TGCGCCAGCAGCCAAGGCCCAACAGGGTACCAAGAGACCCAGTACTTC
CASSQGPTGYQETQYF
>TRBV27|.|.|TRBJ1-5|17
TGTGCCAGCAGTCTTTTAGCGGGTGGCGTAGCAAATCAGCCCCAGCATTTT
CASSLLAGGVANQPQHF
>TRBV14|.|.|TRBJ2-2|15
TGTGCCAGCAGCACTCGGGACCCACGGACCGGGGAGCTGTTTTTT
CASSTRDPRTGELFF
>TRBV6-6|.|.|TRBJ2-5|14
TGTGCCAGCAGTTCCTCACAGGGAGCCGAGACCCAGTACTTC
CASSSSQGAETQYF
>TRBV5-1|TRBD1|once|TRBJ1-4|16
TGCGCCAGCAGCTTAGGGACAGGGTCGATAAATGAAAAACTGTTTTTT
CASSLGTGSINEKLFF
>TRBV7-2|.|.|TRBJ2-5|12
TGTGCCAGCAGCTTTAGCCAAGAGACCCAGTACTTC
CASSFSQETQYF
>TRBV30|.|few|TRBJ1-1|15
TGTGCCTGGAGTCGCGGCAGGCCAGCAATCACTGAAGCTTTCTTT
CAWSRGRPAITEAFF
>TRBV5-6|TRBD2|few|TRBJ2-7|16
TGTGCCAGCAGCTTGCGGCCGGGTAGCGGGAGGTACGAGCAGTACTTC
CASSLRPGSGRYEQYF
>TRBV27|TRBD1|.|TRBJ1-1|15
TGTGCCAGCAGTTTAGGGACAGGGGTTTCAAGGCAAGCTTTCTTT
CASSLGTGVSRQAFF
>TRBV6-1|.|.|TRBJ2-7|14
TGTGCCAGCAGTTTACGAATAAGCTCCTACGAGCAGTACTTC
CASSLRISSYEQYF